This record concerns one TCR beta chain sequence. Sample time point: persistent/refractory GD, antithyroid drugs over 5 years with positive TRAb. Preparation of the TCR library used RNA extracted from PBMCs. The data originate from a study of regulatory T cells in long-lasting Graves disease. This CDR3 contains 14 residues. From germline, CDR1 is SGHDN and CDR2 FVKESK. Between the trimmed V and J ends, which lost 5 bases and 0 bases, there was a span of 11 bases. Researchers made TCR beta libraries by using iRepertoire HTBI primers and running Arm-PCR on CDR3 regions. Each CDR3 protein is one row after TCRdb ran MiXCR on the multiplex PCR reads. The top ten hold under 50% of the sample, which has about 660,000 distinct CDR3 sequences, about 30% seen once.

The starting material was peripheral blood mononuclear cells (PBMCs), obtained when the disease was refractory, from a patient treated with antithyroid drugs. This clonotype was obtained from a female donor with Graves disease. The chain employs TRBV14 and TRBJ2-7; possible D gene TRBD1, 6 bases. CDR3 region: CASSWTASSYEQYF. CDR3 bases: TGTGCCAGCAGCTGGACAGCGAGCTCCTACGAGCAGTACTTC.